The 20 T cell receptor beta chains in this list originate from one sample, sequenced in a study of cytomegalovirus exposure and HLA in healthy donors. With 60 Vbeta and 13 Jbeta primers, the PCR was carried out. The table came from immunoSEQ multiplex PCR; TCRdb's copy has only in-frame clones and leaves some out. The sample carries roughly 84,000 clones, roughly 61% recorded once. Sequenced input: PBMCs. The receptors here all came from a woman in her thirties or forties in good health and CMV-seropositive.

V usage is TRBV10-3 and J usage is TRBJ2-1, with D possibly TRBD1 on 5 matching bases. Trimming removed 3 bases at V and 0 bases at J, with 15 bases between. Germline assignment: CDR1 ENHRY and CDR2 SYGVKD. This CDR3 comprises 17 residues. The CDR3 region is CAISDLRGVSSYNEQFF. The CDR3 DNA reads TGTGCCATCAGTGATCTTAGGGGTGTAAGCTCCTACAATGAGCAGTTCTTC.

The V gene is TRBV4-3, the J gene TRBJ2-5, with 12 bases lining up with TRBD2. CDR3 length equals 17 residues. V trimming: 0 bases; J trimming: 5 bases; junction bases outside the gene matches: 7. Germline V CDR1 and CDR2: LGHNA, YSLEER. The CDR3 protein is CASSQDRTSGVGETQYF. In nucleotides, the CDR3 is TGCGCCAGCAGCCAAGACCGGACTAGCGGGGTGGGGGAGACCCAGTACTTC.

The chain recombines TRBV7-2 with TRBJ2-2, with unresolved D. The CDR3 covers 15 residues. Germline V lookup: CDR1 SGHTA, CDR2 FQGNSA. The V and J ends lost 6 bases and 4 bases respectively, with 15 bases between them. CDR3 amino acids: CASRIIHTGTGELFF. The CDR3 bases are TGTGCCAGCAGGATCATACATACGGGCACCGGGGAGCTGTTTTTT.

The chain joins TRBV4-1 to TRBJ1-3; perhaps TRBD1 as D (6 bases). V was shortened by 1 base and J by 2 bases, with 12 bases between the two germline ends. CDR1 and CDR2 (germline): MGHRA, YSYEKL. CDR3 size: 16 residues. The CDR3 here is CASSQVLQGPGNTIYF. DNA for the CDR3: TGCGCCAGCAGCCAAGTATTACAGGGCCCTGGAAACACCATATATTTT.

As to this clone: Other DNA sequences in the sample encode the same CDR3. The chain couples TRBV4-2 to TRBJ1-5, with TRBD1 identical over 8 bases. The CDR3 totals 17 residues. Germline lookup yields CDR1 LGHNA and CDR2 YNFKEQ. With V trimmed by 0 bases and J by 0 bases, 4 bases remained unmatched. Here the CDR3 reads CASSQDQGAHSNQPQHF. As DNA, the CDR3 is TGTGCCAGCAGCCAAGATCAGGGGGCCCATAGCAATCAGCCCCAGCATTTT.

J is TRBJ1-1 and V is TRBV11-2; TRBD1 aligns across 7 bases. From germline, CDR1 is SGHAT and CDR2 FQNNGV. The CDR3 is 14 amino acids. The V gene end was trimmed by 5 bases and the J gene end by 5 bases; junction bases not matched to a gene: 8. The DNA of the CDR3 is TGTGCCAGCAGCGGGGTGAGGGGGCGAACTGAAGCTTTCTTT. Translation gives CASSGVRGRTEAFF.

The CDR3 DNA reads TGCGCCAGCAGCCAAGGATCGGGGGGACAGGGGGGCTATGGCTACACCTTC. This encodes CASSQGSGGQGGYGYTF. This chain connects TRBV4-3 to TRBJ1-2, with 11 bases matching TRBD1. V shed 1 base, J shed 4 bases, and the junction held 8 bases outside the gene matches. This CDR3 is built from 17 residues. Germline loops: CDR1 LGHNA, CDR2 YSLEER.

This clone was observed a few times. This chain connects TRBV5-1 to TRBJ2-2; the D is unclear. The V and J ends lost 0 bases and 6 bases respectively, with 9 bases between them. The germline CDR1 and CDR2 sequences are SGHRS and YFSETQ. The CDR3 totals 14 residues. CDR3 amino acids: CASSLASEAGELFF. The CDR3 DNA reads as TGCGCCAGCAGCTTGGCCTCCGAGGCCGGGGAGCTGTTTTTT.

The V gene is TRBV27, the J gene TRBJ2-3; TRBD2 matches at 8 bases. Germline V gene data show CDR1 as MNHEY and CDR2 as SMNVEV (reference sequence). The CDR3 is 14 residues long. Trimming at V came to 5 bases and at J to 4 bases, leaving 5 bases not matched to a gene. CDR3 protein: CASSPGTRPDTQYF. The CDR3 DNA sequence: TGTGCCAGCAGTCCCGGGACTAGGCCAGATACGCAGTATTTT.

The rearrangement joins TRBV6-4 to TRBJ1-2; D is unresolved. The CDR3 totals 15 residues. Per germline, CDR1 MRHNA and CDR2 SNTAGT. V was pared by 3 bases and J by 1 base, with 12 bases between. The CDR3 is CASSERGDFNYGYTF. The CDR3 bases are TGTGCCAGCAGTGAAAGAGGAGATTTTAACTATGGCTACACCTTC.

The gene calls are TRBV10-3 and TRBJ2-7; TRBD1 might be the D (5 bases). V lost 6 bases to trimming and J lost 2 bases, with 11 bases between them. The CDR3 totals 13 residues. The germline CDR1 and CDR2 sequences are ENHRY and SYGVKD. CDR3: CAISQGDPYEQYF. For the CDR3, the DNA is TGTGCCATCAGCCAGGGTGATCCCTACGAGCAGTACTTC.

This chain uses TRBV19 with TRBJ2-5, with 7 bases that match TRBD1. The length of the CDR3 is 15 residues. Germline assignment: CDR1 LNHDA and CDR2 SQIVND (reference sequence). The V segment lost 5 bases and the J segment 2 bases; nucleotides outside the gene matches: 8. As DNA, the CDR3 is TGTGCCAGTAGTGTGCGGACAGGAATACAAGAGACCCAGTACTTC. This sequence encodes CASSVRTGIQETQYF.

The V call is TRBV6-1, the J call TRBJ2-5; 8 nucleotides line up with TRBD1. The DNA matches TRBJ2-7 better at its end, which makes the J call doubtful. CDR3 length: 16 amino acids. Germline loops: CDR1 MNHNS, CDR2 SASEGT. The DNA for the CDR3 is TGTGCCAGCAGTGAAGGTCGGACAGGGTGGACCTACGAGCAGTACTTC. This translates into CASSEGRTGWTYEQYF.

This clone was recorded a few times. The chain uses TRBV6-1 and TRBJ1-2; TRBD1 matches at 11 bases. V dropped 6 bases and J dropped 8; count of bases not matched to a gene: 11. CDR1 MNHNS and CDR2 SASEGT come from the germline V gene. The CDR3 length is 15 residues. CDR3 DNA sequence: TGTGCCAGCAGCGGCTTTCCGGGACAGGGGGACGGCTACACCTTC. This encodes CASSGFPGQGDGYTF.

This chain links TRBV7-9 with TRBJ2-7, with D perhaps matching TRBD1 (6 bases). Between the trimmed V and J ends, which lost 2 bases and 6 bases, there was a span of 14 bases. This CDR3 has 14 amino acids. The germline V gene has CDR1 SEHNR and CDR2 FQNEAQ (reference sequence). The CDR3 DNA reads TGTGCCAGCAGCTTACCAGGGGACCGTTCCGAGCAGTACTTC. Its protein product is CASSLPGDRSEQYF.

This chain links TRBV2 with TRBJ1-4; 8 nucleotides align to TRBD1. The ends lost 6 bases at V and 4 bases at J; junction bases unmatched: 7. CDR3 length: 15 amino acids. CDR1 is SNHLY and CDR2 is FYNNEI in the germline V gene. The CDR3, as DNA: TGTGCCAGCAGAGAAACGGACAGGGTTAATGAAAAACTGTTTTTT. It codes for CASRETDRVNEKLFF.

This CDR3 is CASSIGTSAGDEQYF. The CDR3 DNA reads as TGTGCCAGTAGTATAGGGACTAGCGCGGGGGACGAGCAGTACTTC. The genes are TRBV19 and TRBJ2-7; TRBD2 matches 9 bases. This CDR3 contains 15 residues. CDR1 and CDR2 from the germline V gene are LNHDA and SQIVND (reference sequence). V shed 1 base, J shed 5 bases, and the junction held 6 bases outside the gene matches.

The chain links TRBV23-1 to TRBJ2-7, with TRBD1 identical over 10 bases. TRBV23-1 is labeled an ORF, and its function is uncertain. The ends lost 3 bases at V and 1 base at J; junction bases unmatched: 9. The CDR3 covers 17 residues. The CDR3 here is CASSHNKGDRGSYEQYF. DNA for the CDR3: TGCGCCAGCAGTCACAACAAAGGGGACAGGGGTTCCTACGAGCAGTACTTC.

This clone has more than one count but fewer than ten. The rearrangement uses TRBV5-1 and TRBJ2-5; D possibly corresponds to TRBD1 (5 bases). V lost 0 bases and J lost 2, with 5 bases in between. Germline lookup yields CDR1 SGHRS and CDR2 YFSETQ. This CDR3 is 13 amino acids long. CDR3 loop: CASSLEGQETQYF. The CDR3 DNA reads as TGCGCCAGCAGCTTGGAGGGGCAAGAGACCCAGTACTTC.

This clone was observed a handful of times. The rearrangement links TRBV4-3 to TRBJ1-1; possibly TRBD1 for D (6 bases). This CDR3 is built from 15 residues. Germline V gives CDR1 LGHNA, CDR2 YSLEER. V was trimmed by 0 bases and J by 1 base, leaving 9 bases between them. Here the CDR3 DNA reads TGCGCCAGCAGCCAAGATTCCAGGGGGAACACTGAAGCTTTCTTT. This encodes CASSQDSRGNTEAFF.